The source of this TCR beta chain is a study of shared T cell receptors in the human thymus. The protocol was immunoSEQ multiplex PCR, while the TCRdb copy is restricted to in-frame clones and leaves out a portion. In the table there are 600,000 to 900,000 clones, 70% to 90% of which are singletons. Only a few counts were recorded for this clone. Germline V gene sequence: CDR1 MGHRA, CDR2 YSYEKL. After removal of 1 base from V and 4 bases from J, the junction contained 7 bases not matched to a gene. CDR3 size: 16 residues. These records were also assigned to another study, of human thymus T cells. That study reports: Resected material from corrective heart surgery provided the thymus tissue analysed.

This clonotype originated in a girl under three years old with a congenital heart defect. The sequencing input was thymocytes. V usage is TRBV4-1 and J usage is TRBJ2-7, with 10 bases lining up with TRBD1. CDR3 amino acids: CASSQVNGTGVYEQYF. Here the CDR3 DNA reads TGCGCCAGCAGCCAAGTCAATGGGACAGGGGTTTACGAGCAGTACTTC.